This entry lists 13 T cell receptor beta chains sequenced from one sample in a study of shared clonotypes between healthy human individuals. The data were produced by immunoSEQ multiplex PCR, yet TCRdb's version contains in-frame clones alone and is incomplete. Of 2 million to 2.5 million clones in the sample, 95% were seen once. The sequenced sample consisted of naive CD4+ T cells sorted from blood. Noted subset: CD45RA+ positively selected. These receptors were collected from a man aged 18 to 29 in good health.

The rearrangement joins TRBV21-1 to TRBJ2-7; the table names TRBD2, a call not compared with the DNA. TRBV21-1 constitutes a pseudogene. The CDR3 totals 16 residues. CDR3 region: CASSKAGLAGEDEQYF. The CDR3 coding sequence is TGTGCCAGCAGCAAAGCCGGACTAGCGGGAGAGGACGAGCAGTACTTC.

Concerning this clone: Other DNA sequences in the same sample also yield this CDR3. The chain has TRBV7-9 and TRBJ1-3; D unclear. V shed 5 bases and J shed 4 bases, with 6 bases lying between them. CDR1 and CDR2 from the germline V gene are SEHNR and FQNEAQ (reference sequence). The CDR3 totals 12 residues. This CDR3 reads CASSLGGNTIYF. The DNA of the CDR3 is TGTGCCAGCAGCCTAGGGGGAAACACCATATATTTT. Combining the CDR3 with reference TRBV7-9 and TRBJ1-3 gives the whole variable domain DTGVSQNPRHKITKRGQNVTFRCDPISEHNRLYWYRQTLGQGPEFLTYFQNEAQLEKSRLLSDRFSAERPKGSFSTLEIQRTEQGDSAMYLCASSLGGNTIYFGEGSWLTVV.

J is TRBJ2-6 and V is TRBV30, with TRBD1 identical over 11 bases. CDR1 is GTSNPN, CDR2 SVGIG, per germline (reference sequence). V lost 7 bases and J lost 2; bases outside the gene matches: 4. This CDR3 spans 15 amino acids. The CDR3 DNA sequence: TGTGCCTTTGGACAGGGGGCTCCTGGGGCCAACGTCCTGACTTTC. This codes for CAFGQGAPGANVLTF.

The chain carries TRBV5-4 and TRBJ1-2, with 7 bases that match TRBD1. Looked up from germline, CDR1 is SGHNT and CDR2 is YYREEE (reference sequence). CDR3 length: 14 residues. V shed 5 bases, J shed 8 bases, and the junction held 12 bases outside the gene matches. The CDR3: CASRRTGVPWGYTF. In DNA form, the CDR3 reads TGTGCCAGCAGACGTACAGGGGTTCCATGGGGCTACACCTTC.

Concerning this clone: The identical CDR3 is also encoded by other nucleotide sequences in the sample. The CDR3, as DNA: TGTGCCAGCTCACCGAGTGGGGGGAGCACAGATACGCAGTATTTT. It yields the protein CASSPSGGSTDTQYF. V usage is TRBV18 and J usage is TRBJ2-3; possibly TRBD2 for D (6 bases). This CDR3 has 15 amino acids. V lost 3 bases and J 0 bases, leaving 10 bases between the germline ends. The V gene's germline CDR1 is KGHSH and CDR2 LQKENI.

V and J are TRBV30 and TRBJ2-4; the match to TRBD1 covers 11 bases. Trimming took 4 bases from V and 1 from J; bases not matched to a gene: 6. The CDR3 extends over 16 amino acids. CDR1 and CDR2 from the germline V gene are GTSNPN and SVGIG (reference sequence). Here the CDR3 reads CAWTGQGAIAKNIQYF. In DNA, the CDR3 is TGTGCCTGGACCGGACAGGGGGCGATCGCCAAAAACATTCAGTACTTC.

This clone came up a few times. The chain has TRBV5-1 and TRBJ1-6; D is unclear. Trimming left V 2 bases short and J 2 bases short, with 8 bases between. In germline, CDR1 is SGHRS, CDR2 YFSETQ. There are 15 residues in the CDR3. In DNA, the CDR3 is TGCGCCAGCAGCTTTAACGGGGCCTATAATTCACCCCTCCACTTT. Translating it yields CASSFNGAYNSPLHF.

The chain has TRBV11-2 and TRBJ1-6, with 8 positions matching TRBD1. CDR1 SGHAT and CDR2 FQNNGV come from the germline V gene. Trimming took 8 bases from V and 8 from J; bases not matched to a gene: 5. The CDR3 has 13 amino acids. CDR3 sequence (DNA): TGTGCCAGCGGTCCGGGACAGGATTCACCCCTCCACTTT. Translating it yields CASGPGQDSPLHF.

This chain links TRBV30 with TRBJ2-7; either TRBD1 or TRBD2 may supply D (7 bases each). V dropped 5 bases and J dropped 3 bases, with 20 bases sitting between them. This CDR3 comprises 15 residues. CDR1 is GTSNPN, CDR2 SVGIG, per germline (reference sequence). CDR3 protein: CAWLGGWTGGYEQYF. The CDR3 DNA follows: TGTGCCTGGTTGGGGGGGTGGACAGGTGGCTACGAGCAGTACTTC.

The chain uses TRBV10-3 and TRBJ2-2, with 8 bases lining up with TRBD2. Germline V gives CDR1 ENHRY, CDR2 SYGVKD. Trimming at V came to 7 bases and at J to 2 bases, leaving 6 bases not matched to a gene. The CDR3 length is 15 residues. CDR3 nucleotides: TGTGCCATCACGGGAGGGGCTTCCAACACCGGGGAGCTGTTTTTT. Its protein product is CAITGGASNTGELFF.

The chain carries TRBV29-1 and TRBJ2-2; 8 bases align to TRBD2. CDR1 is SQVTM and CDR2 is ANQGSEA in the germline V gene. This CDR3 contains 13 residues. J gave up 4 bases and V 8 bases, and 6 bases lay outside the gene matches. CDR3 amino acids: CSFVAGGTGELFF. In nucleotides, the CDR3 is TGCAGCTTCGTGGCGGGAGGCACCGGGGAGCTGTTTTTT.

The chain employs TRBV27 and TRBJ2-7; TRBD1 agrees at 9 bases. Germline V gene lookup returns CDR1 MNHEY and CDR2 SMNVEV (reference sequence). The CDR3 length is 14 residues. The ends lost 4 bases at V and 6 bases at J; junction bases unmatched: 7. The CDR3 loop is CASSSRDREIEQYF. CDR3 in DNA: TGTGCCAGCAGTTCGCGGGACAGGGAGATCGAGCAGTACTTC.

The chain joins TRBV2 to TRBJ1-1; D is perhaps TRBD1 (6 bases). The ends were cut back, 6 bases at V and 5 bases at J, with 13 bases in the middle. The CDR3 totals 13 residues. Germline V lookup: CDR1 SNHLY, CDR2 FYNNEI. CDR3 DNA: TGTGCCAGCAGGGGACACGAACGAACTGAAGCTTTCTTT. Protein product: CASRGHERTEAFF.